This entry lists 29 T cell receptor beta chains sequenced from one sample in a study of blood T cell repertoires in COVID-19. Produced via immunoSEQ multiplex PCR; TCRdb's table is partial and in-frame only. This sample yields 180,000 or so clones, of which around 85% are seen a single time; roughly 9.2% belongs to the top ten. The sequencing input was peripheral blood. All receptors come from a woman at least 80 years old with acute or convalescent COVID-19.

Here the CDR3 reads CSVEPQGSYGYTF. The CDR3 DNA sequence: TGCAGCGTTGAACCCCAGGGGTCCTATGGCTACACCTTC. The chain couples TRBV29-1 to TRBJ1-2; tentatively, D is TRBD1 (6 bases). Germline values: CDR1 SQVTM, CDR2 ANQGSEA. The CDR3 length is 13 residues. Trimming took 2 bases from V and 4 from J, leaving 11 bases between them.

The V call is TRBV10-3, the J call TRBJ2-7; 9 nucleotides line up with TRBD2. Looked up from germline, CDR1 is ENHRY and CDR2 is SYGVKD. V lost 0 bases, J lost 7 bases, and 7 bases stayed unmatched. CDR3 length: 15 amino acids. CDR3 protein: CAISESGGRAREQYF. CDR3 DNA sequence: TGTGCCATCAGTGAGTCGGGCGGGAGGGCCCGGGAGCAGTACTTC.

CDR3 bases: TGCAGCGTAATGGGGGAACAGGGGAATGGAGAAAAACTGTTTTTT. Its protein is CSVMGEQGNGEKLFF. The genes are TRBV29-1 and TRBJ1-4; 7 bases agree with TRBD1. The germline V gene has CDR1 SQVTM and CDR2 ANQGSEA. CDR3 length equals 15 residues. V lost 6 bases, J lost 8 bases, and 15 bases stayed unmatched.

This clone was counted a single time. The chain joins TRBV6-1 to TRBJ1-2; the match to TRBD1 covers 9 bases. J gave up 4 bases and V 0 bases, and 3 bases lay outside the gene matches. The CDR3 totals 15 residues. Germline V gives CDR1 MNHNS, CDR2 SASEGT. The CDR3 DNA follows: TGTGCCAGCAGTGAAGCCATGGACAGGGGCTATGGCTACACCTTC. Protein: CASSEAMDRGYGYTF.

The CDR3 is CASSPQSPEKSGANVLTF. The CDR3 DNA sequence: TGCGCCAGCAGCCCACAGTCCCCCGAGAAATCTGGGGCCAACGTCCTGACTTTC. The chain couples TRBV5-1 to TRBJ2-6; D gene unclear. The ends were cut back, 4 bases at V and 1 base at J, with 18 bases in the middle. This CDR3 spans 18 amino acids. Germline V CDR1 and CDR2: SGHRS, YFSETQ.

The genes are TRBV5-4 and TRBJ2-1; the D gene is possibly TRBD2 (6 bases). V dropped 0 bases and J dropped 4 bases, with 17 bases sitting between them. The CDR3 is 17 amino acids. Per germline, CDR1 SGHNT and CDR2 YYREEE (reference sequence). The CDR3 bases are TGTGCCAGCAGCTTGGTCCTACTAGCAAATACTTACAATGAGCAGTTCTTC. The encoded protein is CASSLVLLANTYNEQFF.

This clone has just a few counts. J is TRBJ1-2 and V is TRBV3-1 (or the pseudogene TRBV3-2); TRBD1 might be the D (6 bases). Trimming took 0 bases from V and 4 from J, leaving 12 bases between them. The CDR3 is 15 amino acids. Germline V gives CDR1 LGHDT, CDR2 YNNKEL (reference sequence). Here the CDR3 reads CASSQDATGSYGYTF. The CDR3 DNA sequence: TGTGCCAGCAGCCAAGATGCGACAGGATCCTATGGCTACACCTTC.

The chain has TRBV20-1 and TRBJ2-1; no firm D call. Trimming removed 3 bases from V and 10 bases from J, with 10 bases in between. Germline lookup yields CDR1 DFQATT and CDR2 SNEGSKA (reference sequence). CDR3 size: 11 residues. The CDR3 DNA reads TGCAGTGCTAGGAGAAGATACGAGCAGTTCTTC. Translated, it gives CSARRRYEQFF.

The rearrangement links TRBV24-1 to TRBJ1-2; D gene unclear. Per germline, CDR1 KGHDR and CDR2 SFDVKD. Trimming shortened V by 3 bases and J by 7 bases, and 11 bases separated the two germline ends. The CDR3 runs 13 residues. The CDR3 nucleotides read TGTGCCACCAGTGATATGGTGGCTGGTGGCTACACCTTC. Encoded protein: CATSDMVAGGYTF.

This clone came up once. V is TRBV27 and J is TRBJ1-3, with 7 nucleotides matching TRBD1. This CDR3 is built from 13 residues. Per the germline V gene, CDR1 is MNHEY and CDR2 is SMNVEV (reference sequence). Losses at the gene ends were 6 bases for V and 4 bases for J; bases not matched to a gene: 3. The CDR3 reads CASRRTGGNTIYF. CDR3 sequence (DNA): TGTGCCAGCAGGAGGACAGGAGGAAACACCATATATTTT.

The rearrangement uses TRBV7-9 and TRBJ1-2; TRBD1 is a possible D gene (5 bases). Trimming pared 5 bases from V and 4 bases from J, leaving 11 bases between. CDR3 size: 13 residues. Germline-derived CDR1 and CDR2 are SEHNR and FQNEAQ (reference sequence). The CDR3 bases are TGTGCCAGCAGCCCACAGGACCTCTATGGCTACACCTTC. Its protein product is CASSPQDLYGYTF.

The rearrangement uses TRBV24-1 and TRBJ1-2, with TRBD1 matching 9 bases. The trim removed 5 bases at V and 5 bases at J, leaving 14 bases unmatched. This CDR3 is built from 17 residues. Germline V gene lookup returns CDR1 KGHDR and CDR2 SFDVKD. CDR3: CATSGLPGGQGGYGYTF. CDR3 in DNA: TGTGCCACCAGTGGTTTACCAGGGGGACAGGGCGGATATGGCTACACCTTC.

This chain connects TRBV19 to TRBJ2-7; 7 nucleotides agree with TRBD1. The CDR3 length is 13 residues. Per germline, CDR1 LNHDA and CDR2 SQIVND (reference sequence). The junction had 13 bases not matched to a gene; V was cut back by 11 bases and J by 6 bases. As DNA, the CDR3 is TGTGCCGCTTCCGGGACAGTCCTAGGCGAGCAGTACTTC. Its protein product is CAASGTVLGEQYF.

This chain links TRBV6-6 with TRBJ1-3; 8 positions agree with TRBD1. Germline CDR1 MNHNY, CDR2 SVGAGI (reference sequence). Trimming took 5 bases from V and 3 from J; bases not matched to a gene: 3. This CDR3 region has 14 residues. This CDR3 is CASSLGQGGNTIYF. The CDR3 nucleotides read TGTGCCAGCAGTCTTGGACAGGGTGGAAACACCATATATTTT.

The rearrangement uses TRBV27 and TRBJ2-7, with 9 bases fitting TRBD1. The CDR3 spans 13 residues. Looked up from germline, CDR1 is MNHEY and CDR2 is SMNVEV (reference sequence). V shed 1 base, J shed 9 bases, and the junction held 4 bases outside the gene matches. The DNA for the CDR3 is TGTGCCAGCAGTTTATTGGGACAGGGAGGGCAGTACTTC. Its protein is CASSLLGQGGQYF.

The chain is built from TRBV7-2 and TRBJ2-5; weak D call: TRBD2 (5 bases). In germline, CDR1 is SGHTA, CDR2 FQGNSA. CDR3 length: 13 amino acids. Trimming shortened V by 6 bases and J by 2 bases, and 10 bases separated the two germline ends. CDR3 nucleotide sequence: TGTGCCAGCAGTTCTGGCGGGCAAGAGACCCAGTACTTC. Protein: CASSSGGQETQYF.

This chain joins TRBV6-6 and TRBJ1-2; 12 bases match TRBD1. CDR1 is MNHNY, CDR2 SVGAGI, per germline (reference sequence). CDR3 length: 16 residues. V shed 5 bases and J 7 bases; nucleotides not matched to a gene: 11. CDR3 in DNA: TGTGCCAGCAGTGGACCCGGGACAGGGGGCGCCTTTGGCTACACCTTC. It specifies CASSGPGTGGAFGYTF.

This chain uses TRBV7-7 with TRBJ2-1; 7 bases agree with TRBD2. The CDR3 covers 14 residues. Losses at the gene ends were 5 bases for V and 5 bases for J; bases not matched to a gene: 6. The germline V gene has CDR1 SSHAT and CDR2 FNYEAQ (reference sequence). CDR3 sequence reads: CASSLSGENNEQFF. In nucleotides, the CDR3 is TGTGCCAGCAGCCTCAGCGGGGAGAACAATGAGCAGTTCTTC.

V usage is TRBV29-1 and J usage is TRBJ1-3; no firm D call. V was pared by 2 bases and J by 0 bases, with 11 bases between. Germline lookup yields CDR1 SQVTM and CDR2 ANQGSEA. This CDR3 has 15 residues. Written as DNA, the CDR3 is TGCAGCGTTGAAAGGGCCGGGAGCTCTGGAAACACCATATATTTT. Encoded protein: CSVERAGSSGNTIYF.

The chain carries TRBV27 and TRBJ1-4, with TRBD1 matching 9 bases. Looked up from germline, CDR1 is MNHEY and CDR2 is SMNVEV (reference sequence). V trimming: 5 bases; J trimming: 1 base; junction bases outside the gene matches: 2. This CDR3 is 15 amino acids long. CDR3 DNA sequence: TGTGCCAGCAGTAGGGGACAGGGAACTAATGAAAAACTGTTTTTT. Translated, it gives CASSRGQGTNEKLFF. Based on the CDR3 plus reference TRBV27 and TRBJ1-4, the full variable domain is EAQVTQNPRYLITVTGKKLTVTCSQNMNHEYMSWYRQDPGLGLRQIYYSMNVEVTDKGDVPEGYKVSRKEKRNFPLILESPSPNQTSLYFCASSRGQGTNEKLFFGSGTQLSVL.

V usage is TRBV6-6 and J usage is TRBJ2-1; D perhaps matches TRBD2 (5 bases). The germline V gene has CDR1 MNHNY and CDR2 SVGAGI (reference sequence). The CDR3 has 12 amino acids. Trimming took 6 bases from V and 10 from J, leaving 13 bases between them. The CDR3: CASSRVAREQFF. The CDR3 nucleotides are TGTGCCAGCAGCCGCGTAGCGAGGGAGCAGTTCTTC.

V gene TRBV7-6 combines with J gene TRBJ1-1, with D possibly matching TRBD1 (6 bases). Trimming took 5 bases from V and 4 from J, leaving 17 bases between them. CDR3 length: 15 residues. CDR1 is SGHVS and CDR2 is FNYEAQ in the germline V gene. The CDR3 DNA reads TGTGCCAGCAGCGCAGGGGCAAGGGGTGGCACTGAAGCTTTCTTT. This translates into CASSAGARGGTEAFF.

This chain joins TRBV7-2 and TRBJ1-6; TRBD1 aligns across 7 bases. The CDR3 has 15 amino acids. With V trimmed by 5 bases and J by 9 bases, 10 bases remained unmatched. The germline V gene has CDR1 SGHTA and CDR2 FQGNSA. CDR3 nucleotide sequence: TGTGCCAGCAGCAACCCGACAGGGAGTGGTTCACCCCTCCACTTT. Translating it yields CASSNPTGSGSPLHF.

The chain recombines TRBV7-9 with TRBJ1-1; perhaps TRBD1 as D (6 bases). Trimming removed 5 bases from V and 0 bases from J, with 10 bases in between. The CDR3 spans 14 residues. Looked up from germline, CDR1 is SEHNR and CDR2 is FQNEAQ (reference sequence). CDR3 in DNA: TGTGCCAGCAGCGGGACACCAATGAACACTGAAGCTTTCTTT. It specifies CASSGTPMNTEAFF.

This clone was found once. CDR3 protein: CASSLGGGGYNEQFF. The CDR3 DNA reads as TGTGCCAGCAGCTTAGGTGGGGGAGGTTACAATGAGCAGTTCTTC. The rearrangement links TRBV7-8 to TRBJ2-1, with D maybe TRBD2 (6 bases). Between the trimmed V and J ends, which lost 1 base and 4 bases, there was a span of 11 bases. CDR3 size: 15 residues. Germline V CDR1 and CDR2: SGHVS, FQNEAQ.

The V call is TRBV7-9, the J call TRBJ2-7; D is possibly TRBD2 (6 bases). Germline V gives CDR1 SEHNR, CDR2 FQNEAQ (reference sequence). V was trimmed by 8 bases and J by 4 bases, leaving 18 bases between them. CDR3 length: 14 residues. This chain's CDR3 is CASRGREASYEQYF. The CDR3 DNA is TGTGCCAGCCGCGGCAGGGAGGCCAGTTACGAGCAGTACTTC.

V usage is TRBV13 and J usage is TRBJ2-1; 10 nucleotides match TRBD2. The CDR3 is 16 amino acids. Germline V CDR1 and CDR2: PRHDT, FYEKMQ (reference sequence). V shed 1 base and J 4 bases; nucleotides not matched to a gene: 4. CDR3 in amino acids: CASSLVLAGKYNEQFF. DNA for the CDR3: TGTGCCAGCAGCTTAGTACTAGCGGGGAAATACAATGAGCAGTTCTTC. The variable domain in full, with the rest retrieved from reference TRBV13 and TRBJ2-1, is AAGVIQSPRHLIKEKRETATLKCYPIPRHDTVYWYQQGPGQDPQFLISFYEKMQSDKGSIPDRFSAQQFSDYHSELNMSSLELGDSALYFCASSLVLAGKYNEQFFGPGTRLTVL.

V usage is TRBV6-5 and J usage is TRBJ2-3, with 9 bases that match TRBD2. The CDR3 totals 15 residues. Germline CDR1 is MNHEY and CDR2 is SVGAGI. The J segment lost 4 bases and the V segment lost 6 bases, leaving 8 bases of the junction unmatched. The CDR3 sequence is CASRVSGSRADTQYF. The DNA of the CDR3 is TGTGCCAGCAGGGTTAGCGGGAGTAGGGCAGATACGCAGTATTTT.

The V call is TRBV18, the J call TRBJ1-3, with D perhaps matching TRBD1 (5 bases). V was trimmed by 5 bases and J by 0 bases, leaving 14 bases between them. The CDR3 consists of 16 residues. Germline assignment: CDR1 KGHSH and CDR2 LQKENI. CDR3 protein: CASSSAGQSSGNTIYF. The CDR3 DNA follows: TGTGCCAGCTCATCCGCGGGGCAGAGCTCTGGAAACACCATATATTTT.